This entry features one T cell receptor beta chain sequence. Its antigen is unknown. The sample is drawn from a study of shared clonotypes between healthy human individuals. Broader study findings: Several donors held approximately 5% of naive CD4 clonotypes in common. Non-shared clonotypes had lower generation probabilities than those shared by all four donors.

Germline values: CDR1 MNHNY, CDR2 SVGAGI (reference sequence). V was trimmed by 6 bases and J by 7 bases, leaving 10 bases between them. This CDR3 has 11 amino acids. Genomic DNA from each subset was divided evenly over several immunoSEQ plates. Method: immunoSEQ multiplex PCR; TCRdb's copy keeps in-frame clones and lacks some. Of more than 550,000 clones in the sample, over 55% were seen once. This TCR was recovered from a woman in her 30s in good health. The sequenced sample consisted of memory CD4+ T cells sorted from blood. Documented subset: CD45RA-negative fraction. The chain recombines TRBV6-6 with TRBJ2-7; no definite D call. Here the CDR3 reads CASRDGEEQYF. The CDR3 DNA sequence: TGTGCCAGCAGGGACGGAGAGGAGCAGTACTTC.